These 10 T cell receptor beta chains were sequenced from one sample in a study of tumor-infiltrating lymphocytes in oesophageal squamous cell carcinoma. TCRdb re-analysed the PCR reads in MiXCR, keeping a single row per CDR3 protein. In the table there are 20,000 to 25,000 distinct CDR3 sequences, more than 35% of which are singletons. The specimen sequenced was esophageal tumor tissue. These receptors came from a male donor with esophageal squamous cell carcinoma.

For this clonotype: The CDR3 does not end in the conserved phenylalanine or tryptophan, so this is likely a read error. The DNA is left out, because the CDR3 cannot be placed on it with certainty; the CDR3 is given as TCRdb lists it. This sequence joins TRBV7-3 and TRBJ2-1; the D call TRBD1 from the table was never checked on the DNA. The CDR3 comprises 17 residues, both ends counted. Germline V lookup: CDR1 SGHTA, CDR2 FQGTGA. The CDR3 sequence: CASSLSGQGNSPLHFGS.

This clonotype was counted at least ten times. This sequence joins TRBV28 and TRBJ2-7, with 8 bases fitting TRBD2. Per the germline V gene, CDR1 is MDHEN and CDR2 is SYDVKM. This CDR3 comprises 13 residues. The J segment lost 0 bases and the V segment lost 8 bases, leaving 3 bases of the junction unmatched. In DNA form, the CDR3 reads TGTGCCAGCCGCGGGGGGAGCTCCTACGAGCAGTACTTC. This translates into CASRGGSSYEQYF.

Details on this clonotype: The conserved phenylalanine or tryptophan normally closing the CDR3 is absent here, so this likely arose from a read error. No DNA is shown, since the ends of the CDR3 on it are uncertain; the CDR3 is the one TCRdb lists. CDR3 sequence reads: CASSDSLPRATSSTS. The rearrangement links TRBV6-4 to TRBJ2-7; no check of the table's D call, TRBD2, against the DNA was made. Germline lookup yields CDR1 MRHNA and CDR2 SNTAGT. The CDR3 contains 15 residues when both ends are counted.

The genes are TRBV7-2 and TRBJ2-5, with TRBD1 matching 7 bases. Near its end, the DNA agrees better with TRBJ2-7, so the J call may be wrong. The CDR3 contains 15 residues. Looked up from germline, CDR1 is SGHTA and CDR2 is FQGNSA. CDR3: CASSPRPGQTYEQYF. CDR3 bases: TGTGCCAGCAGCCCTCGTCCGGGACAGACCTACGAGCAGTACTTC.

With regard to this clonotype: Here the CDR3 omits its conserved ending phenylalanine or tryptophan, so a read error is the likely source. It is unclear where the CDR3 begins or ends on the DNA, so no DNA is shown, and the CDR3 is as TCRdb lists it. The CDR3 region is CASSLRTGTGVIYGYTFGS. The V call is TRBV28, the J call TRBJ2-5; the D segment call TRBD1 is taken from the table without a DNA check. The CDR3 contains 19 residues when both ends are counted. Germline V lookup: CDR1 MDHEN, CDR2 SYDVKM.

A few counts support this clonotype. This CDR3 reads CASSLRAGVDTIYF. CDR3 nucleotides: TGTGCCAGCAGCTTACGGGCAGGGGTGGACACCATATATTTT. This chain connects TRBV7-9 to TRBJ1-3, with D possibly matching TRBD1 (6 bases). Per germline, CDR1 SEHNR and CDR2 FQNEAQ (reference sequence). The CDR3 is made up of 14 amino acids. Trimming took off 2 bases at V and 8 bases at J, with 13 bases between the two ends.

This clonotype was detected many times. V is TRBV10-1 and J is TRBJ1-6; 8 nucleotides line up with TRBD1. The DNA end favors TRBJ2-7, so the J call may be wrong. This CDR3 region has 14 residues. CDR1 WNHNN and CDR2 SYGVQD come from the germline V gene (reference sequence). The chain's CDR3 is CASRRTGRSYEQYF. Written as DNA, the CDR3 is TGCGCCAGCAGGAGGACAGGGCGGTCCTACGAGCAGTACTTC.

The CDR3 sequence: CASSSRAGTRDYGYTF. As DNA, the CDR3 is TGTGCCAGCAGTTCCCGGGCAGGGACTAGGGACTATGGCTACACCTTC. The chain carries TRBV27 and TRBJ1-2, with D tentatively TRBD1 (5 bases). CDR1 is MNHEY and CDR2 is SMNVEV in the germline V gene (reference sequence). Trimming removed 4 bases at V and 3 bases at J, with 18 bases between. This CDR3 has 16 amino acids.

Note on this clonotype: Since the CDR3 does not end with the conserved phenylalanine or tryptophan, this likely comes from a read error. No DNA is shown, since the ends of the CDR3 on it are uncertain; the CDR3 is the one TCRdb lists. The rearrangement joins TRBV7-4 to TRBJ2-5; whether TRBD2, the table's D call, matches the DNA was not checked. From germline, CDR1 is SGHVT and CDR2 SQSDAQ. From its first to its last residue, the CDR3 has 16 amino acids. The CDR3 spells CASSSGQNNSPLHFGN.

Worth noting for this clonotype: This may be a read error: a much more frequent sequence differs by one nucleotide. This sequence joins TRBV28 and TRBJ2-4; D perhaps matches TRBD1 (6 bases). Trimming took 9 bases from V and 12 from J, leaving 18 bases between them. The CDR3 consists of 12 residues. Germline loops: CDR1 MDHEN, CDR2 SYDVKM. The CDR3 nucleotides are TGTGCCAGTCGACAGGTATCCTACGATCAGTACTTC. Translation: CASRQVSYDQYF.